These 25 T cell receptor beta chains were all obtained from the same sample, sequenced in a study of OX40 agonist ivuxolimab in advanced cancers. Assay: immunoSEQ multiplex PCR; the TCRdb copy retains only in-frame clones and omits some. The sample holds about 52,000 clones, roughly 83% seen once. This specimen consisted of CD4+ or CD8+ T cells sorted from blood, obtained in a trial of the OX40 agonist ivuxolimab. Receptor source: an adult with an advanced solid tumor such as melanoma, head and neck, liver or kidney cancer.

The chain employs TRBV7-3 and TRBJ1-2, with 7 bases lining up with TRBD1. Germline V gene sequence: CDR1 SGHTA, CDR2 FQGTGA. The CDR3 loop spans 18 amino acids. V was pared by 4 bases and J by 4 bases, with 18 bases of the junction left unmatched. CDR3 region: CASSSTYRTGRIIYGYTF. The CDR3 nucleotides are TGTGCCAGCAGCTCAACCTACCGGACAGGCCGAATAATCTATGGCTACACCTTC.

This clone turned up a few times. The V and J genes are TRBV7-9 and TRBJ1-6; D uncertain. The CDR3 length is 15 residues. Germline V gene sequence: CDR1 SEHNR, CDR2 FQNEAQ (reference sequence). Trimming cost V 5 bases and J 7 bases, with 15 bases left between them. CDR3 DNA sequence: TGTGCCAGCAGCAATTCGTGGGTCCCGAATTCACCCCTCCACTTT. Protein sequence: CASSNSWVPNSPLHF. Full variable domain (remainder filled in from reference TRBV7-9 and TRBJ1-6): DTGVSQNPRHKITKRGQNVTFRCDPISEHNRLYWYRQTLGQGPEFLTYFQNEAQLEKSRLLSDRFSAERPKGSFSTLEIQRTEQGDSAMYLCASSNSWVPNSPLHFGNGTRLTVT.

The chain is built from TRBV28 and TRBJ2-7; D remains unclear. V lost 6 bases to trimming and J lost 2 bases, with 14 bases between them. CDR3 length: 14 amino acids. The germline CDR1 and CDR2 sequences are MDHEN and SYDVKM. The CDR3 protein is CASSRFQVPYEQYF. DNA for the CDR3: TGTGCCAGCAGCCGCTTTCAGGTCCCCTACGAGCAGTACTTC.

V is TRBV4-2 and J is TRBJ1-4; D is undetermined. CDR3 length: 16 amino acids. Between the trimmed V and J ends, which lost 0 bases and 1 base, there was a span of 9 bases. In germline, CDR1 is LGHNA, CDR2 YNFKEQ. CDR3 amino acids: CASSQDLVGTNEKLFF. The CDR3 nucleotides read TGTGCCAGCAGCCAAGATCTTGTGGGAACTAATGAAAAACTGTTTTTT.

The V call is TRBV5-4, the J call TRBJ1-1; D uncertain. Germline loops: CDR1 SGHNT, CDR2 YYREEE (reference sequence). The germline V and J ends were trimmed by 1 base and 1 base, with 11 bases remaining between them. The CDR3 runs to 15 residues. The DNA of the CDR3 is TGTGCCAGCAGCTTGTTGGTCAAAGGGAACACTGAAGCTTTCTTT. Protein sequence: CASSLLVKGNTEAFF. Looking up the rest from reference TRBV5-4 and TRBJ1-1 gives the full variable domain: ETGVTQSPTHLIKTRGQQVTLRCSSQSGHNTVSWYQQALGQGPQFIFQYYREEENGRGNFPPRFSGLQFPNYSSELNVNALELDDSALYLCASSLLVKGNTEAFFGQGTRLTVV.

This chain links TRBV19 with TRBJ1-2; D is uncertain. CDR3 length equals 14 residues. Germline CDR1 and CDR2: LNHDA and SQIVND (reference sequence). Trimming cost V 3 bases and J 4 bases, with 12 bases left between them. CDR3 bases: TGTGCCAGTAGTATCCCCCGGAGTGGCTATGGCTACACCTTC. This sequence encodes CASSIPRSGYGYTF.

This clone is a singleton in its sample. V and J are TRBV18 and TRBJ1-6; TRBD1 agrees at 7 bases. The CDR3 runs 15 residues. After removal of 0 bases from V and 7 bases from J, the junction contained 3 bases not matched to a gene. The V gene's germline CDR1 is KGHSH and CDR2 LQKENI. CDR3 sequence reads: CASSPPAGGNSPLHF. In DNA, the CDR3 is TGTGCCAGCTCACCACCGGCAGGGGGAAATTCACCCCTCCACTTT.

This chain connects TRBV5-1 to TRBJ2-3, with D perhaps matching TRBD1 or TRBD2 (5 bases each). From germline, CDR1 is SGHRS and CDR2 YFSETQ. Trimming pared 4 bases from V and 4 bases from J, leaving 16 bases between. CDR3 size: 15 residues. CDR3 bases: TGCGCCAGCAGCCCGAGGGGTGAAGGATCAGATACGCAGTATTTT. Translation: CASSPRGEGSDTQYF.

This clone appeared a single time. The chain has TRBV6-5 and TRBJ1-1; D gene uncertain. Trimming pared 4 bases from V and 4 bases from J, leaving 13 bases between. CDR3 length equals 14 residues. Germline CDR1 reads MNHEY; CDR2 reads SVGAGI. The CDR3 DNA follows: TGTGCCAGCAGTTTGAACCTGGGAACCACTGAAGCTTTCTTT. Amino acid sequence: CASSLNLGTTEAFF.

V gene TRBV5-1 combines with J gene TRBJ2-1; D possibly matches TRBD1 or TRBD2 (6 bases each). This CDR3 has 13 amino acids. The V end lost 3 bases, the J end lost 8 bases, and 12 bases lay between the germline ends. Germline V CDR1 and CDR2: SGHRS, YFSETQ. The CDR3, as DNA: TGCGCCAGCAGCTCTCTCGGGGGCGATGAGCAGTTCTTC. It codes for CASSSLGGDEQFF.

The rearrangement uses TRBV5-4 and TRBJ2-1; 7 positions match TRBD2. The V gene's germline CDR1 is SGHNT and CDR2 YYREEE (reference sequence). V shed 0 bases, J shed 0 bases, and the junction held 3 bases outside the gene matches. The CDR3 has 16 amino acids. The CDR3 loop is CASSLGGRGSYNEQFF. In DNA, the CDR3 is TGTGCCAGCAGCTTGGGTGGGAGGGGCTCCTACAATGAGCAGTTCTTC.

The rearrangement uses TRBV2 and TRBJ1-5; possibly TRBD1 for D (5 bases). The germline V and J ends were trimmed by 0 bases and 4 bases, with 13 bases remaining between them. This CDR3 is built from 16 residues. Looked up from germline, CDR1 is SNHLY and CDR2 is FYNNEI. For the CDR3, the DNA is TGTGCCAGCAGTGAAGCAGTAAGGACATTAAATCAGCCCCAGCATTTT. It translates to CASSEAVRTLNQPQHF.

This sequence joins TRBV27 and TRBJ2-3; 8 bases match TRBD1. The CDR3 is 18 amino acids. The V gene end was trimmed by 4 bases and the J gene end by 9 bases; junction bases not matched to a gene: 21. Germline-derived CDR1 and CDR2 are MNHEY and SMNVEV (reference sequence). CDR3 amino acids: CASSSYRDRWKGQHTQYF. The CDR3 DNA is TGTGCCAGCAGTTCGTACCGGGACAGGTGGAAGGGGCAGCACACGCAGTATTTT.

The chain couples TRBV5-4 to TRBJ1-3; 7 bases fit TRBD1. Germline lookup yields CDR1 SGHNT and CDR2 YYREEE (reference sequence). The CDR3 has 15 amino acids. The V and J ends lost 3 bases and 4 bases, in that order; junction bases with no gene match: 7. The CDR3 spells CASSSNRGLGNTIYF. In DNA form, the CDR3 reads TGTGCCAGCAGCTCCAACAGGGGTCTCGGAAACACCATATATTTT. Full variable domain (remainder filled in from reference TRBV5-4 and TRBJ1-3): ETGVTQSPTHLIKTRGQQVTLRCSSQSGHNTVSWYQQALGQGPQFIFQYYREEENGRGNFPPRFSGLQFPNYSSELNVNALELDDSALYLCASSSNRGLGNTIYFGEGSWLTVV.

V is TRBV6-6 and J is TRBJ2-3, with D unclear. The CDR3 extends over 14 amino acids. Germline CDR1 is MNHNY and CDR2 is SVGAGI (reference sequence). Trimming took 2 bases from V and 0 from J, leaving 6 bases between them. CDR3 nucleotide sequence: TGTGCCAGCAGTTACCGGCTGAGCACAGATACGCAGTATTTT. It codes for CASSYRLSTDTQYF.

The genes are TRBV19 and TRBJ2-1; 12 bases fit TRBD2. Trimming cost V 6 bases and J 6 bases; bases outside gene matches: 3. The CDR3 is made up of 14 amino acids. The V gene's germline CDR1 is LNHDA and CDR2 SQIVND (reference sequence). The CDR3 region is CASRRLAGVNEQFF. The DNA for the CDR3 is TGTGCCAGTAGAAGACTAGCGGGGGTCAATGAGCAGTTCTTC.

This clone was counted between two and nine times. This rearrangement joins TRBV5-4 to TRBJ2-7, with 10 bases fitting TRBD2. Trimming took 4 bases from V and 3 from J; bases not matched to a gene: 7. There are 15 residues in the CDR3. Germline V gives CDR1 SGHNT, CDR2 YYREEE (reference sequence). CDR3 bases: TGTGCCAGCAGCCTGCCAGCGGGAGGGCTCTACGAGCAGTACTTC. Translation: CASSLPAGGLYEQYF.

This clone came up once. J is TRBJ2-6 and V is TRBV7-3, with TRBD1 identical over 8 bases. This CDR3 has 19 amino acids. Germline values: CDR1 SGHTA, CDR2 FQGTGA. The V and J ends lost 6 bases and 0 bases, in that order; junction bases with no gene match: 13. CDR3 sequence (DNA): TGTGCCAGCAGACTAGAGTCACAGGGGGGCCCCTCTGGGGCCAACGTCCTGACTTTC. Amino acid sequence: CASRLESQGGPSGANVLTF.

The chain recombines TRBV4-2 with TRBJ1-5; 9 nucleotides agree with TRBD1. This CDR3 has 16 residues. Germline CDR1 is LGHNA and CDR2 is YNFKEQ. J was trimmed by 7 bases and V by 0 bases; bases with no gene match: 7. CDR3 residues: CASSQEQRQGGQPQHF. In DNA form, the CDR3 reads TGTGCCAGCAGCCAAGAGCAGAGACAGGGGGGACAGCCCCAGCATTTT.

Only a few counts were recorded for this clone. The CDR3 sequence is CASREKQVSNQPQHF. Here the CDR3 DNA reads TGTGCCAGCAGGGAGAAACAGGTTAGCAATCAGCCCCAGCATTTT. The chain employs TRBV2 and TRBJ1-5, with D possibly being TRBD1 (5 bases). CDR3 length: 15 residues. The germline V gene has CDR1 SNHLY and CDR2 FYNNEI. The V end lost 6 bases, the J end lost 0 bases, and 12 bases lay between the germline ends.

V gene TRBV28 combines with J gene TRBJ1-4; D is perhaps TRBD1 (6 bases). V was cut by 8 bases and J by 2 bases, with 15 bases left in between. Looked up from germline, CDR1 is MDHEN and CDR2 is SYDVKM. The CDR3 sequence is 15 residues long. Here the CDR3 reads CASRLGGGTNEKLFF. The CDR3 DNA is TGTGCCAGCCGGTTAGGGGGGGGCACTAATGAAAAACTGTTTTTT.

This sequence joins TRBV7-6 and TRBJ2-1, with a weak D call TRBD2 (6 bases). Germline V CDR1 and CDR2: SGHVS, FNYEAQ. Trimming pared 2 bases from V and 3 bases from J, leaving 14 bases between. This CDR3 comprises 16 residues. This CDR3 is CASSLRVSGYYNEQFF. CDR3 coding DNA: TGTGCCAGCAGCTTACGGGTCAGCGGGTACTACAATGAGCAGTTCTTC.

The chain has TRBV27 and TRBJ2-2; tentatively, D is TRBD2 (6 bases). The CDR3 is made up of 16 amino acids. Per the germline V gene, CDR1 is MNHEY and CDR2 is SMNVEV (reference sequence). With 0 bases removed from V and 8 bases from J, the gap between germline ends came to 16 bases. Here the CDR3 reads CASSLSKSGPGGELFF. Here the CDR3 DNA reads TGTGCCAGCAGTTTATCGAAAAGCGGGCCTGGGGGGGAGCTGTTTTTT.

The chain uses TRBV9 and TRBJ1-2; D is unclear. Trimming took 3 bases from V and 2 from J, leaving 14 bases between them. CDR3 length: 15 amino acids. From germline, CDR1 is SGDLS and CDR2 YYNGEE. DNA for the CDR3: TGTGCCAGCAGCGAATCTGCTGCTCCAAACTATGGCTACACCTTC. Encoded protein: CASSESAAPNYGYTF.

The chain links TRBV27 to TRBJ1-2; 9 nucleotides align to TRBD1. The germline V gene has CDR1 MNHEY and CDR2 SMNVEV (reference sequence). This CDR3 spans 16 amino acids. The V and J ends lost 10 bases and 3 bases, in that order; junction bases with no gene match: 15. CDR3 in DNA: TGTGCCAACGACCCATCTCGGACAGGGGCGGACTATGGCTACACCTTC. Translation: CANDPSRTGADYGYTF.